This T cell receptor beta chain is drawn from a study of cytomegalovirus exposure and HLA in healthy donors. Overall study context: Inside one of the first data releases sat roughly 80 million unique TCRs taken from HLA-typed donors.

Study outcomes and limitations: Researchers reported that a few CMV-associated chains were confirmed in vitro as CMV antigen-specific.

PCR primers comprised 60 Vbeta and 13 Jbeta primers. Sequencing was performed with immunoSEQ multiplex PCR; in TCRdb, only in-frame clones are kept and a portion is missing. The data show over 100,000 clones, with roughly 75% seen just once and 5% to 6.5% held by the top ten. Germline values: CDR1 SGHAT, CDR2 FQNNGV. V was clipped by 2 bases and J by 7 bases, with 18 bases between them. There are 16 residues in the CDR3. Concerning this clone itself: The target antigen is unknown.

The TCR comes from a man aged 25-40 years in good health and CMV-seronegative. The rearrangement uses TRBV11-2 and TRBJ2-1, with D possibly TRBD2 on 5 matching bases. What was sequenced was PBMCs. CDR3 amino acids: CASSLLPDSTWNEQFF. The DNA for the CDR3 is TGTGCCAGCAGCTTACTCCCGGACTCGACTTGGAATGAGCAGTTCTTC.